Presented here are 18 T cell receptor beta chains from one specimen sequenced in a study of blood T cell repertoires in COVID-19. Data came from immunoSEQ multiplex PCR; TCRdb stores just in-frame clones and leaves some out. In the table there are about 150,000 clones, 85% to 90% of which are singletons. The sample taken for sequencing was peripheral blood. The receptors were gathered from a woman in her thirties or forties with acute or convalescent COVID-19.

This chain links TRBV5-1 with TRBJ2-1, with 13 bases lining up with TRBD2. Germline lookup yields CDR1 SGHRS and CDR2 YFSETQ. The CDR3 has 15 amino acids. Trimming at V came to 5 bases and at J to 8 bases, leaving 7 bases not matched to a gene. CDR3 DNA sequence: TGCGCCAGCAGTCAGAGTGGACTAGCGGGGGATGAGCAGTTCTTC. This sequence encodes CASSQSGLAGDEQFF.

The chain carries TRBV10-2 and TRBJ1-6; D remains ambiguous. V shed 2 bases and J shed 3 bases, with 14 bases lying between them. The V gene's germline CDR1 is WSHSY and CDR2 SAAADI. The CDR3 contains 17 residues. This chain's CDR3 is CASSEPSTTGYNSPLHF. For the CDR3, the DNA is TGCGCCAGCAGTGAGCCATCAACGACGGGCTATAATTCACCCCTCCACTTT.

The rearrangement joins TRBV18 to TRBJ1-1, with 9 bases lining up with TRBD1. CDR3 size: 16 residues. Trimming took 4 bases from V and 4 from J; bases not matched to a gene: 10. Germline V gene data show CDR1 as KGHSH and CDR2 as LQKENI. The CDR3 region has the DNA TGTGCCAGCTCACTCGACCCGACAGGGGGTCCCACTGAAGCTTTCTTT. Its translation: CASSLDPTGGPTEAFF.

The table lists this clone with a count of one. The chain combines TRBV29-1 with TRBJ2-7; the D is unclear. Per the germline V gene, CDR1 is SQVTM and CDR2 is ANQGSEA. Trimming took off 6 bases at V and 5 bases at J, with 11 bases between the two ends. This CDR3 has 11 residues. The CDR3 DNA is TGCAGCGTCTTGAGATTGGACGAGCAGTACTTC. It is translated as CSVLRLDEQYF.

The gene calls are TRBV7-3 and TRBJ2-1; TRBD2 matches at 9 bases. The CDR3 covers 15 residues. Losses at the gene ends were 5 bases for V and 13 bases for J; bases not matched to a gene: 15. Germline assignment: CDR1 SGHTA and CDR2 FQGTGA. The CDR3 bases are TGTGCCAGCAGCCCCCTTTTAGGAGCGGGGGGAACCCAGTTCTTC. Its translation is CASSPLLGAGGTQFF.

A single count supports this clone. The chain carries TRBV27 and TRBJ2-3; D not certain. The CDR3 runs to 13 residues. Trimming cost V 10 bases and J 0 bases, with 11 bases left between them. CDR1 and CDR2 (germline): MNHEY, SMNVEV (reference sequence). The CDR3 DNA follows: TGTGCCATCCGCGTCTTTAGCACAGATACGCAGTATTTT. Its translation is CAIRVFSTDTQYF.

The chain is built from TRBV6-5 and TRBJ2-3; 12 nucleotides line up with TRBD2. V shed 6 bases and J 5 bases; nucleotides not matched to a gene: 6. The CDR3 has 15 amino acids. The germline V gene encodes CDR1 MNHEY and CDR2 SVGAGI. The CDR3: CASRPSGGAIDTQYF. In DNA, the CDR3 is TGTGCCAGCAGGCCTAGCGGGGGGGCCATAGATACGCAGTATTTT.

This clone has a handful of counts. The chain joins TRBV10-1 to TRBJ2-7; 7 positions match TRBD1. Germline V gives CDR1 WNHNN, CDR2 SYGVQD (reference sequence). The CDR3 runs 14 residues. Losses at the gene ends were 5 bases for V and 5 bases for J; bases not matched to a gene: 9. CDR3 protein: CASSPGQVSNEQYF. CDR3 in DNA: TGCGCCAGCAGTCCTGGACAGGTATCGAACGAGCAGTACTTC.

The chain carries TRBV19 and TRBJ1-5; 7 bases align to TRBD1. CDR3 length: 15 residues. CDR1 is LNHDA and CDR2 is SQIVND in the germline V gene (reference sequence). Trimming removed 3 bases from V and 0 bases from J; junction bases left unmatched: 2. DNA of the CDR3: TGTGCCAGTAGTATGACAGGGAATAGCAATCAGCCCCAGCATTTT. Translating it yields CASSMTGNSNQPQHF.

The chain employs TRBV29-1 and TRBJ2-1; 7 nucleotides align to TRBD1. V was clipped by 8 bases and J by 4 bases; unmatched bases: 8. Per germline, CDR1 SQVTM and CDR2 ANQGSEA. CDR3 length equals 13 residues. The CDR3 sequence: CSSRTGTYNEQFF. CDR3 nucleotide sequence: TGCAGCTCCCGGACAGGAACTTACAATGAGCAGTTCTTC.

The gene calls are TRBV7-6 and TRBJ1-1, with a possible D match to TRBD1 (5 bases). The CDR3 has 11 amino acids. The germline CDR1 and CDR2 sequences are SGHVS and FNYEAQ. V lost 5 bases and J lost 11, with 12 bases in between. The CDR3 DNA reads TGTGCCAGCAGCCCGGGACTATTGGCTTTCTTT. The encoded protein is CASSPGLLAFF.

The chain recombines TRBV6-5 with TRBJ1-1, with 9 bases identical to TRBD1. CDR1 and CDR2 (germline): MNHEY, SVGAGI. With 11 bases clipped from V and 4 bases from J, the junction kept 5 bases outside the gene matches. The CDR3 is 12 amino acids. CDR3 sequence reads: CACDRGTTEAFF. DNA of the CDR3: TGTGCCTGCGACAGGGGGACCACTGAAGCTTTCTTT.

In nucleotides, the CDR3 is TGCAGCGTTGATGTAGGGACAGAAAACATTCAGTACTTC. This gives the protein CSVDVGTENIQYF. The V call is TRBV29-1, the J call TRBJ2-4; 7 bases agree with TRBD1. Germline lookup yields CDR1 SQVTM and CDR2 ANQGSEA. The CDR3 loop spans 13 amino acids. V gave up 3 bases and J gave up 5 bases; unmatched junction bases: 4. Full variable domain (remainder filled in from reference TRBV29-1 and TRBJ2-4): SAVISQKPSRDICQRGTSLTIQCQVDSQVTMMFWYRQQPGQSLTLIATANQGSEATYESGFVIDKFPISRPNLTFSTLTVSNMSPEDSSIYLCSVDVGTENIQYFGAGTRLSVL.

The rearrangement joins TRBV19 to TRBJ1-4; D is unresolved. CDR1 LNHDA and CDR2 SQIVND come from the germline V gene (reference sequence). The ends were cut back, 10 bases at V and 0 bases at J, with 9 bases in the middle. The CDR3 is made up of 13 amino acids. The CDR3 spells CATSVATNEKLFF. The CDR3, as DNA: TGTGCCACTTCAGTCGCAACTAATGAAAAACTGTTTTTT.

This clone was counted a few times. The gene calls are TRBV5-5 and TRBJ2-5; D possibly corresponds to TRBD2 (5 bases). Per the germline V gene, CDR1 is SGHKS and CDR2 is YYEKEE (reference sequence). The V end lost 6 bases, the J end lost 2 bases, and 14 bases lay between the germline ends. The CDR3 extends over 14 amino acids. The CDR3 nucleotides read TGTGCCAGCAACGAACCGGGAATACAAGAGACCCAGTACTTC. Translation gives CASNEPGIQETQYF.

V is TRBV6-5 and J is TRBJ2-7; maybe TRBD2 (7 bases). The CDR3 contains 15 residues. Trimming removed 1 base from V and 5 bases from J, with 15 bases in between. Germline CDR1 is MNHEY and CDR2 is SVGAGI. CDR3 sequence reads: CASSYLGGGFNEQYF. CDR3 DNA: TGTGCCAGCAGTTACTTGGGAGGGGGGTTTAACGAGCAGTACTTC.

J is TRBJ1-5 and V is TRBV19; TRBD1 matches at 7 bases. V lost 0 bases and J lost 6; bases outside the gene matches: 8. The germline gives CDR1 LNHDA, CDR2 SQIVND (reference sequence). This CDR3 is 16 amino acids long. The CDR3 loop is CASSIEQGGLGQPQHF. The CDR3 DNA reads TGTGCCAGTAGTATAGAGCAGGGGGGATTGGGTCAGCCCCAGCATTTT.

The V and J genes are TRBV5-1 and TRBJ2-5; 11 nucleotides match TRBD1. CDR1 is SGHRS and CDR2 is YFSETQ in the germline V gene. CDR3 length: 14 amino acids. V gave up 4 bases and J gave up 4 bases; unmatched junction bases: 3. The CDR3 sequence is CASSTGQGGETQYF. The CDR3 nucleotides read TGCGCCAGCAGCACGGGACAGGGGGGAGAGACCCAGTACTTC.